These 27 T cell receptor beta chains originate from one sample sequenced in a study of cytomegalovirus exposure and HLA in healthy donors. The study ran its PCR with 60 Vbeta and 13 Jbeta primers. Data came from immunoSEQ multiplex PCR; TCRdb stores just in-frame clones and leaves some out. This sample carries 81,000 or so clones, 62% of them seen once, and the ten largest clones take around 5.5%. The sample was PBMCs. These receptors originate from a woman in her 30s in good health and CMV-seropositive.

V is TRBV18 and J is TRBJ1-1; 7 bases map to TRBD1. This CDR3 is 14 amino acids long. The V and J ends lost 5 bases and 4 bases, in that order; junction bases with no gene match: 7. Germline V gives CDR1 KGHSH, CDR2 LQKENI. The CDR3 coding sequence is TGTGCCAGCTCATCGATACAGGGGTCCACTGAAGCTTTCTTT. Protein: CASSSIQGSTEAFF.

The chain has TRBV6-5 and TRBJ1-1; tentatively, D is TRBD1 (5 bases). V dropped 2 bases and J dropped 1 base, with 11 bases sitting between them. This CDR3 has 15 amino acids. Per the germline V gene, CDR1 is MNHEY and CDR2 is SVGAGI. The CDR3 DNA is TGTGCCAGCAGTTACGTGCGGGGGGGGAACACTGAAGCTTTCTTT. Amino acid sequence: CASSYVRGGNTEAFF.

The V and J genes are TRBV11-2 and TRBJ2-7; D uncertain. Trimming removed 6 bases from V and 0 bases from J, with 12 bases in between. Germline assignment: CDR1 SGHAT and CDR2 FQNNGV. The CDR3 has 14 residues. The CDR3, as DNA: TGTGCCAGCAGACCCCTCTCGGGCTCCTACGAGCAGTACTTC. This gives the protein CASRPLSGSYEQYF.

This clone was observed once. This chain uses TRBV18 with TRBJ2-1, with 8 bases that match TRBD2. The CDR3 sequence is 15 residues long. V gave up 6 bases and J gave up 4 bases; unmatched junction bases: 8. Germline lookup yields CDR1 KGHSH and CDR2 LQKENI. The CDR3 loop reads CASSPGTSGYNEQFF. The CDR3 DNA reads TGTGCCAGCTCCCCCGGAACTAGCGGATACAATGAGCAGTTCTTC.

This chain uses TRBV29-1 with TRBJ2-3, with 8 bases that match TRBD1. The CDR3 totals 13 residues. Losses at the gene ends were 7 bases for V and 1 base for J; bases not matched to a gene: 4. Germline V gene data show CDR1 as SQVTM and CDR2 as ANQGSEA. The CDR3 bases are TGCAGCGGCCAGGGGGCCGGCACAGATACGCAGTATTTT. Amino acid sequence: CSGQGAGTDTQYF.

V is TRBV5-1 and J is TRBJ2-4, with D possibly TRBD2 on 6 matching bases. Trimming cost V 2 bases and J 6 bases, with 9 bases left between them. The length of the CDR3 is 13 residues. The germline gives CDR1 SGHRS, CDR2 YFSETQ. CDR3 protein: CASSFGGTNIQYF. DNA for the CDR3: TGCGCCAGCAGCTTTGGGGGGACAAACATTCAGTACTTC.

Only a few counts were recorded for this clone. DNA of the CDR3: TGTGCCTGGAGTGCTCTACAGGGTACGGCCTACGAGCAGTACTTC. This gives the protein CAWSALQGTAYEQYF. The chain is built from TRBV30 and TRBJ2-7; TRBD1 is a possible D gene (6 bases). The CDR3 consists of 15 residues. CDR1 is GTSNPN, CDR2 SVGIG, per germline (reference sequence). The V end lost 1 base, the J end lost 2 bases, and 15 bases lay between the germline ends.

The rearrangement joins TRBV27 to TRBJ2-3; D might be TRBD1 (6 bases). V shed 10 bases and J shed 3 bases, with 17 bases lying between them. This CDR3 is built from 14 residues. Per germline, CDR1 MNHEY and CDR2 SMNVEV (reference sequence). The CDR3 here is CAIANGQGTDTQYF. The CDR3 DNA sequence: TGTGCCATCGCCAATGGGCAGGGGACAGATACGCAGTATTTT.

The chain recombines TRBV6-1 with TRBJ1-5; 8 bases are shared with TRBD1. The CDR3 is 14 residues long. The V gene end was trimmed by 3 bases and the J gene end by 10 bases; junction bases not matched to a gene: 8. CDR1 is MNHNS, CDR2 SASEGT, per germline. The chain's CDR3 is CASSEGQDTGPQHF. The CDR3 DNA follows: TGTGCCAGCAGTGAGGGACAGGATACGGGTCCCCAGCATTTT.

The chain has TRBV14 and TRBJ1-2, with TRBD1 matching over 7 bases. V lost 1 base, J lost 7 bases, and 6 bases stayed unmatched. CDR3 length: 14 residues. The germline gives CDR1 SGHDN, CDR2 FVKESK. The CDR3 region is CASSQVAGTAGYTF. CDR3 coding DNA: TGTGCCAGCAGCCAAGTGGCCGGGACAGCTGGCTACACCTTC.

The rearrangement links TRBV5-1 to TRBJ2-3; 8 bases line up with TRBD2. Germline CDR1 and CDR2: SGHRS and YFSETQ. Losses at the gene ends were 7 bases for V and 2 bases for J; bases not matched to a gene: 6. The CDR3 totals 14 residues. CDR3 coding DNA: TGCGCCAGCCGGTCGGGGGGGGTCACAGATACGCAGTATTTT. It codes for CASRSGGVTDTQYF.

The chain has TRBV5-5 and TRBJ1-1, with 7 bases that match TRBD1. Germline V gene lookup returns CDR1 SGHKS and CDR2 YYEKEE (reference sequence). This CDR3 is built from 14 residues. Trimming removed 6 bases from V and 2 bases from J; junction bases left unmatched: 7. CDR3 in amino acids: CASTWGQKNTEAFF. CDR3 coding DNA: TGTGCCAGCACTTGGGGACAGAAAAACACTGAAGCTTTCTTT.

This chain joins TRBV7-2 and TRBJ1-2, with TRBD1 matching 8 bases. Trimming cost V 5 bases and J 8 bases; bases outside gene matches: 10. The CDR3 has 14 amino acids. Germline CDR1 and CDR2: SGHTA and FQGNSA. The CDR3, as DNA: TGTGCCAGCAGCCGGGACAGGTCCCCGGGGGGCTACACCTTC. Protein sequence: CASSRDRSPGGYTF.

The rearrangement joins TRBV9 to TRBJ2-3; 14 positions agree with TRBD2. V lost 7 bases and J lost 5; bases outside the gene matches: 9. Germline V gene sequence: CDR1 SGDLS, CDR2 YYNGEE. This CDR3 spans 16 amino acids. The CDR3 protein is CASSRLAGGIGDTQYF. CDR3 bases: TGTGCCAGCTCGAGACTAGCGGGGGGGATCGGAGATACGCAGTATTTT.

The chain joins TRBV6-6 to TRBJ1-1; 7 bases line up with TRBD1. Trimming removed 2 bases from V and 3 bases from J; junction bases left unmatched: 3. The CDR3 contains 14 residues. From germline, CDR1 is MNHNY and CDR2 SVGAGI (reference sequence). The CDR3 bases are TGTGCCAGCAGTTACCAAGGACAGGACACTGAAGCTTTCTTT. As protein: CASSYQGQDTEAFF.

This clone was counted only a few times. Here the CDR3 DNA reads TGTGCCAGCAGCGTAGCGAGCGGGGGTGAGCAGTTCTTC. As protein: CASSVASGGEQFF. V is TRBV9 and J is TRBJ2-1; 8 bases line up with TRBD2. Unmatched junction bases numbered 2, after V lost 0 bases and J lost 9 bases. This CDR3 is built from 13 residues. CDR1 SGDLS and CDR2 YYNGEE come from the germline V gene.

This chain joins TRBV27 and TRBJ2-7, with a weak D call TRBD1 (6 bases). CDR1 and CDR2 (germline): MNHEY, SMNVEV (reference sequence). The V gene lost 8 bases and the J gene lost 6 bases, with 20 bases spanning the gap. There are 14 residues in the CDR3. This CDR3 reads CASSQRGKGGEQYF. The CDR3 nucleotides are TGTGCCAGCTCCCAAAGGGGGAAAGGAGGCGAGCAGTACTTC.

The genes are TRBV2 and TRBJ1-4; weak D call: TRBD1 (5 bases). The CDR3 spans 15 residues. Germline CDR1 and CDR2: SNHLY and FYNNEI. Trimming shortened V by 1 base and J by 8 bases, and 14 bases separated the two germline ends. The CDR3 loop reads CASSEEGREGEKLFF. The CDR3 coding sequence is TGTGCCAGCAGTGAAGAGGGCCGGGAGGGGGAAAAACTGTTTTTT.

This clone was detected once. The rearrangement joins TRBV7-2 to TRBJ1-5; D unclear. Trimming took off 4 bases at V and 2 bases at J, with 12 bases between the two ends. The CDR3 is 15 amino acids. In germline, CDR1 is SGHTA, CDR2 FQGNSA. The chain's CDR3 is CASSWAGFGNQPQHF. CDR3 bases: TGTGCCAGCAGCTGGGCGGGGTTCGGCAATCAGCCCCAGCATTTT.

The CDR3 protein is CASSNRRGGGEQFF. The CDR3 DNA sequence: TGTGCCAGTAGTAATCGTCGGGGAGGGGGTGAGCAGTTCTTC. The rearrangement joins TRBV19 to TRBJ2-1, with TRBD2 as a possible D gene (7 bases). Germline V gives CDR1 LNHDA, CDR2 SQIVND (reference sequence). The CDR3 loop spans 14 amino acids. V lost 4 bases, J lost 9 bases, and 16 bases lay in between.

The genes are TRBV18 and TRBJ2-3; TRBD1 is a possible D gene (5 bases). Germline V gene lookup returns CDR1 KGHSH and CDR2 LQKENI. The CDR3 consists of 16 residues. Trimming pared 6 bases from V and 5 bases from J, leaving 21 bases between. CDR3 nucleotides: TGTGCCAGCTCCCTGTTAACGTCTGGGGCGAGAGATACGCAGTATTTT. Its translation: CASSLLTSGARDTQYF.

The chain joins TRBV5-1 to TRBJ2-5; 9 nucleotides align to TRBD2. The J segment lost 5 bases and the V segment lost 2 bases, leaving 4 bases of the junction unmatched. Germline CDR1 reads SGHRS; CDR2 reads YFSETQ. The CDR3 contains 14 residues. CDR3 sequence (DNA): TGCGCCAGCAGCTTAGCGGGGGGTTTGGAGACCCAGTACTTC. Protein product: CASSLAGGLETQYF.

V gene TRBV2 combines with J gene TRBJ1-1; D uncertain. V gave up 8 bases and J gave up 1 base, with 8 bases separating them. The CDR3 totals 12 residues. Germline CDR1 reads SNHLY; CDR2 reads FYNNEI. CDR3 nucleotides: TGTGCCAGCGCGGCAGCGAACACTGAAGCTTTCTTT. It encodes CASAAANTEAFF.

The chain employs TRBV27 and TRBJ2-7; weak D call: TRBD2 (6 bases). This CDR3 contains 11 residues. Trimming left V 5 bases short and J 7 bases short, with 9 bases between. Looked up from germline, CDR1 is MNHEY and CDR2 is SMNVEV (reference sequence). The CDR3 spells CASSLGGEQYF. The CDR3 DNA sequence: TGTGCCAGCAGTCTCGGGGGTGAGCAGTACTTC.

The rearrangement uses TRBV15 and TRBJ2-1; D possibly corresponds to TRBD2 (6 bases). Trimming stripped 0 bases from V and 9 bases from J, with 12 bases between. This CDR3 region has 14 residues. Germline V gene data show CDR1 as LNHNV and CDR2 as YYDKDF (reference sequence). The CDR3 region has the DNA TGTGCCACCAGCAGAGAGGGGCGGGGCGGTGAGCAGTTCTTC. It is translated as CATSREGRGGEQFF.

The rearrangement joins TRBV5-4 to TRBJ1-1, with D unclear. CDR1 is SGHNT, CDR2 YYREEE, per germline (reference sequence). The ends were cut back, 0 bases at V and 3 bases at J, with 12 bases in the middle. The length of the CDR3 is 15 residues. CDR3 loop: CASSLEVFRDTEAFF. As DNA, the CDR3 is TGTGCCAGCAGCTTGGAGGTCTTTCGGGACACTGAAGCTTTCTTT. The full variable domain, its missing parts supplied by reference TRBV5-4 and TRBJ1-1, is ETGVTQSPTHLIKTRGQQVTLRCSSQSGHNTVSWYQQALGQGPQFIFQYYREEENGRGNFPPRFSGLQFPNYSSELNVNALELDDSALYLCASSLEVFRDTEAFFGQGTRLTVV.

The rearrangement joins TRBV7-9 to TRBJ1-4; 8 nucleotides match TRBD1. V dropped 3 bases and J dropped 8; count of bases not matched to a gene: 2. Germline CDR1 SEHNR, CDR2 FQNEAQ (reference sequence). This CDR3 is built from 13 residues. CDR3 amino acids: CASSLRQGEKLFF. The CDR3 coding sequence is TGTGCCAGCAGCTTGAGACAGGGGGAAAAACTGTTTTTT. Looking up the rest from reference TRBV7-9 and TRBJ1-4 gives the full variable domain: DTGVSQNPRHKITKRGQNVTFRCDPISEHNRLYWYRQTLGQGPEFLTYFQNEAQLEKSRLLSDRFSAERPKGSFSTLEIQRTEQGDSAMYLCASSLRQGEKLFFGSGTQLSVL.